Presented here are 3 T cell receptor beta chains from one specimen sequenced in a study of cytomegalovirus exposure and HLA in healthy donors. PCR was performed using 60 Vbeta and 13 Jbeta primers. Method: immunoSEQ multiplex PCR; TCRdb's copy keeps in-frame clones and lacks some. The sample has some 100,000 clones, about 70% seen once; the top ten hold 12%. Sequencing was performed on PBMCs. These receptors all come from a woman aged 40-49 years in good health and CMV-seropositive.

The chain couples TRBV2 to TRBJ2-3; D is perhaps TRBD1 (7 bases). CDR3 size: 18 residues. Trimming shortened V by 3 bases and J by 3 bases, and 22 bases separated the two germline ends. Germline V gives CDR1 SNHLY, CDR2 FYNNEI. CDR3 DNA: TGTGCCAGCAGTGAGACGGCTCTGCAGGGGGGCGAAACAGATACGCAGTATTTT. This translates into CASSETALQGGETDTQYF.

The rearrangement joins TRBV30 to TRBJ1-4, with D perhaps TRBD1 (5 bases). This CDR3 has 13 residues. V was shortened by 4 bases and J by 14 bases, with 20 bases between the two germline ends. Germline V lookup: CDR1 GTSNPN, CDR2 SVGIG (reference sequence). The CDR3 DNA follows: TGTGCCTGGACTCTGCTGGGGGGAGGGAAGCTGTTTTTT. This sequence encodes CAWTLLGGGKLFF.

CDR3 coding DNA: TGTGCCTGGAGTCCTGGGACAGGGGCCGGCTACACCTTC. Amino acid sequence: CAWSPGTGAGYTF. V usage is TRBV30 and J usage is TRBJ1-2; 10 positions agree with TRBD1. The CDR3 is 13 amino acids. Trimming removed 2 bases from V and 8 bases from J; junction bases left unmatched: 5. CDR1 is GTSNPN, CDR2 SVGIG, per germline (reference sequence). The variable domain in full, completed from reference TRBV30 and TRBJ1-2, reads SQTIHQWPATLVQPVGSPLSLECTVEGTSNPNLYWYRQAAGRGLQLLFYSVGIGQISSEVPQNLSASRPQDRQFILSSKKLLLSDSGFYLCAWSPGTGAGYTFGSGTRLTVV.